Each of the 9 T cell receptor beta chains below was sequenced from the same sample in a study of a mutant IDH1 vaccine in newly diagnosed glioma. Time point given: week 47, end of study. In every dose of vaccine, 300 ug of mutant IDH1 20-mer peptide was given alongside topical imiquimod. Their recognized antigens are unknown. The repertoire was sequenced with immunoSEQ multiplex PCR; TCRdb's copy has only in-frame clones and lacks some. This table has about 94,000 clones, roughly 86% appearing once. Sequencing was performed on PBMCs, taken from a glioma patient whose treatment included an IDH1 peptide vaccine. The receptors were gathered from a woman aged 50 to 60 with glioma.

The V and J genes are TRBV11-2 and TRBJ1-6; no reliable D call. The CDR3 spans 14 residues. Per the germline V gene, CDR1 is SGHAT and CDR2 is FQNNGV. V was trimmed by 1 base and J by 9 bases, leaving 10 bases between them. Written as DNA, the CDR3 is TGTGCCAGCAGCTTAGGTGGAGGGAGTTCACCCCTCCACTTT. Amino acids: CASSLGGGSSPLHF.

The rearrangement joins TRBV2 to TRBJ1-1, with TRBD1 as a possible D gene (6 bases). The CDR3 has 15 residues. CDR1 SNHLY and CDR2 FYNNEI come from the germline V gene. V was cut by 6 bases and J by 1 base, with 15 bases left in between. CDR3 nucleotide sequence: TGTGCCAGCAGCCTACAGGGTAGAAGGAACACTGAAGCTTTCTTT. Translated, it gives CASSLQGRRNTEAFF.

This clone was recorded only once. The genes are TRBV1 and TRBJ2-5; the table's D gene call, TRBD2, was not cross checked with the DNA. TRBV1 is noted as a pseudogene. There are 18 residues in the CDR3. The CDR3 DNA reads as TGCACCAGCGGCAAAACCGGGCGGGATATCTCCCACGGGGAGACCCAGTACTTC. Its translation: CTSGKTGRDISHGETQYF.

This chain connects TRBV5-1 to TRBJ2-1; TRBD2 matches at 8 bases. In germline, CDR1 is SGHRS, CDR2 YFSETQ. V gave up 0 bases and J gave up 9 bases; unmatched junction bases: 5. The CDR3 has 14 residues. The CDR3 loop is CASSLGSGNREQFF. CDR3 in DNA: TGCGCCAGCAGCTTGGGTAGCGGGAATCGTGAGCAGTTCTTC.

This clone showed up just once. The chain has TRBV6-5 and TRBJ2-5, with 10 nucleotides matching TRBD2. This CDR3 contains 15 residues. Germline V gives CDR1 MNHEY, CDR2 SVGAGI. Trimming at V came to 2 bases and at J to 7 bases, leaving 7 bases not matched to a gene. CDR3 sequence (DNA): TGTGCCAGCAGTTACCTAGCGGGAGAGGCAGGGACCCAGTACTTC. Translating it yields CASSYLAGEAGTQYF.

The chain employs TRBV18 and TRBJ2-5, with 8 bases that match TRBD1. Germline lookup yields CDR1 KGHSH and CDR2 LQKENI. The CDR3 length is 15 residues. Germline trimming cut 0 bases from V and 9 bases from J; bases unmatched to any gene: 9. The CDR3 protein is CASSPPRTGTFPQYF. Here the CDR3 DNA reads TGTGCCAGCTCACCACCCCGGACAGGGACTTTTCCCCAGTACTTC.

The chain joins TRBV28 to TRBJ1-5; maybe TRBD1 (5 bases). Germline V gene data show CDR1 as MDHEN and CDR2 as SYDVKM. V was cut by 2 bases and J by 1 base, with 9 bases left in between. The CDR3 contains 15 residues. In nucleotides, the CDR3 is TGTGCCAGCAGTTTAACACAGGCGAGCAATCAGCCCCAGCATTTT. This encodes CASSLTQASNQPQHF. Full variable domain (missing parts from reference TRBV28 and TRBJ1-5): DVKVTQSSRYLVKRTGEKVFLECVQDMDHENMFWYRQDPGLGLRLIYFSYDVKMKEKGDIPEGYSVSREKKERFSLILESASTNQTSMYLCASSLTQASNQPQHFGDGTRLSIL.

The genes are TRBV30 and TRBJ2-3; possible D gene TRBD2, 6 bases. In germline, CDR1 is GTSNPN, CDR2 SVGIG (reference sequence). Trimming removed 4 bases at V and 11 bases at J, with 16 bases between. The CDR3 extends over 12 amino acids. The CDR3 loop is CAWNPRRGRQYF. CDR3 DNA: TGTGCCTGGAACCCCCGGAGGGGCCGGCAGTATTTT.

The chain couples TRBV2 to TRBJ1-2, with D perhaps TRBD1 (5 bases). The V gene lost 3 bases and the J gene lost 6 bases, with 14 bases spanning the gap. Germline V lookup: CDR1 SNHLY, CDR2 FYNNEI. The CDR3 has 14 residues. The CDR3 DNA reads TGTGCCAGCAGTGAGGTCCGGGACGGGGATGGCTACACCTTC. This gives the protein CASSEVRDGDGYTF.